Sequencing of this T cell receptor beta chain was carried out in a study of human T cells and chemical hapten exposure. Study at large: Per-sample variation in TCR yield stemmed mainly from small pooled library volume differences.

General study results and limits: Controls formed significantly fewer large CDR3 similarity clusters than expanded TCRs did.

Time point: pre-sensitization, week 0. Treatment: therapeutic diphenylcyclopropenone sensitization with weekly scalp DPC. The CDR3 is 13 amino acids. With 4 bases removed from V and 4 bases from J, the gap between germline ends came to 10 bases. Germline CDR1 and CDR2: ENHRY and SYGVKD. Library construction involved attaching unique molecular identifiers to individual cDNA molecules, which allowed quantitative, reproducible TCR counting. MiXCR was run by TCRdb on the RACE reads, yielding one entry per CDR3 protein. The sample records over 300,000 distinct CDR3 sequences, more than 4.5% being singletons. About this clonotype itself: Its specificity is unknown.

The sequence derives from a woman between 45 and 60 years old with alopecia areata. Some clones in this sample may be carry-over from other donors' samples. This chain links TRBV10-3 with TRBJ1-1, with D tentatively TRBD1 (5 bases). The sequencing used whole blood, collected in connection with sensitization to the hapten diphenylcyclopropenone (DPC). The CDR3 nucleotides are TGTGCCATCAGTGGAGGGGTGCGCACTGAAGCTTTCTTT. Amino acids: CAISGGVRTEAFF.